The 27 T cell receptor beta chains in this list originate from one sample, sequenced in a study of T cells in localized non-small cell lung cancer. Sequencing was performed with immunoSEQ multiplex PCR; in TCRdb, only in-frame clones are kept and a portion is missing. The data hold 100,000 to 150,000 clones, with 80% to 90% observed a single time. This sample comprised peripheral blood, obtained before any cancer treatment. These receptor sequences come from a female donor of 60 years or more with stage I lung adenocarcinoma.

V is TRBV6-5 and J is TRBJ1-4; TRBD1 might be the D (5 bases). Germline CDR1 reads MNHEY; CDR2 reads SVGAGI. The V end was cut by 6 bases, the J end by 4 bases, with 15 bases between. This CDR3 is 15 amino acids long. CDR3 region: CASSLDRGNNEKLFF. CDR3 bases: TGTGCCAGCAGCTTAGACCGGGGGAATAATGAAAAACTGTTTTTT.

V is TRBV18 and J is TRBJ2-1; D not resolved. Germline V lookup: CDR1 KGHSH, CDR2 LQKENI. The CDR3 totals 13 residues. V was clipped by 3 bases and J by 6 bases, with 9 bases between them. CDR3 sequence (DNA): TGTGCCAGCTCACCTGTGCAAACCAATGAGCAGTTCTTC. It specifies CASSPVQTNEQFF.

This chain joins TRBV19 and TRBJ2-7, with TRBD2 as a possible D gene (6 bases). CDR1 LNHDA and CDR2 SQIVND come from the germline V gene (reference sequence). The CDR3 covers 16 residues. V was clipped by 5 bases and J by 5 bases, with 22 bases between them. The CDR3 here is CASSSDGTPLGNEQYF. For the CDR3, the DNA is TGTGCCAGTAGTTCAGACGGGACTCCCTTAGGAAACGAGCAGTACTTC.

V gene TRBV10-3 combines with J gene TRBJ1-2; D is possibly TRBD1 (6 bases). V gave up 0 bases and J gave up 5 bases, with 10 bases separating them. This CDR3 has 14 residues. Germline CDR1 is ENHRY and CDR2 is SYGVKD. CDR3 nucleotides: TGTGCCATCAGTGAGTCCCCAGGGGTGTATGGCTACACCTTC. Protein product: CAISESPGVYGYTF.

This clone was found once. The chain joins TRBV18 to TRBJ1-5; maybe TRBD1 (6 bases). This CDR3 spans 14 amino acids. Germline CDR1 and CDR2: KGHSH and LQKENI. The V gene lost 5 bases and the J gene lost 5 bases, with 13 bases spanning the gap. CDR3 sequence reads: CASSSQGRDQPQHF. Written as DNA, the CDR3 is TGTGCCAGCTCATCACAGGGAAGAGATCAGCCCCAGCATTTT.

CDR3 DNA sequence: TGTGCCAGCAGGGAGATGGAGGCCGGGGACACTGAAGCTTTCTTT. Its translation is CASREMEAGDTEAFF. The chain joins TRBV19 to TRBJ1-1; a possible D gene is TRBD1 (5 bases). This CDR3 spans 15 amino acids. Trimming left V 9 bases short and J 3 bases short, with 20 bases between. Germline values: CDR1 LNHDA, CDR2 SQIVND (reference sequence).

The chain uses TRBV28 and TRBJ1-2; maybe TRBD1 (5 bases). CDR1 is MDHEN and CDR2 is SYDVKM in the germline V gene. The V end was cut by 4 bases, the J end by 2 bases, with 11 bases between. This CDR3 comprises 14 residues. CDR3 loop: CASSSSGGNYGYTF. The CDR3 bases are TGTGCCAGCAGTTCCTCGGGGGGGAACTATGGCTACACCTTC.

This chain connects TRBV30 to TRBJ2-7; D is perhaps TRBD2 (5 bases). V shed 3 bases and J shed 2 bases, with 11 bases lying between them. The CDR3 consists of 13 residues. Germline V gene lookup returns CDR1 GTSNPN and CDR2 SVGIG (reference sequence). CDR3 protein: CAWSGVPAYEQYF. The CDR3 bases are TGTGCCTGGAGCGGGGTCCCAGCCTACGAGCAGTACTTC.

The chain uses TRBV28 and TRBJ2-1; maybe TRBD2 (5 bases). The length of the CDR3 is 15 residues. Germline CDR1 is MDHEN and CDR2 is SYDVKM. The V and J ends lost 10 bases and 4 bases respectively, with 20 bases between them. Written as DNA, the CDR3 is TGTGCCACCTTGGGTCCGGGATCCTTATACAATGAGCAGTTCTTC. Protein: CATLGPGSLYNEQFF.

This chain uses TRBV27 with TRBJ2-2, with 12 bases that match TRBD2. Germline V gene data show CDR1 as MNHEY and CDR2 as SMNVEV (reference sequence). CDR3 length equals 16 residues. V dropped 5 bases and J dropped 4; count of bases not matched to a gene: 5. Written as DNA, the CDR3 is TGTGCCAGCAGTCCTTGGACTAGCGGGGCCACCGGGGAGCTGTTTTTT. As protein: CASSPWTSGATGELFF.

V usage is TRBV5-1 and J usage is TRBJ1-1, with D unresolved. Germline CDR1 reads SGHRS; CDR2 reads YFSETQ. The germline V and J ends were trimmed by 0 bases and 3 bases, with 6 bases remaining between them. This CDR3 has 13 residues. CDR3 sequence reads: CASSLDRDTEAFF. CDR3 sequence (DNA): TGCGCCAGCAGCTTGGACAGAGACACTGAAGCTTTCTTT.

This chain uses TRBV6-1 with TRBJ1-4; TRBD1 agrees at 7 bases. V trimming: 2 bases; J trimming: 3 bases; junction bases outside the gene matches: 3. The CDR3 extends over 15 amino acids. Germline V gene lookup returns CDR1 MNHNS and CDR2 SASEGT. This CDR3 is CASSEYRGANEKLFF. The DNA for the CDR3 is TGTGCCAGCAGTGAATACAGGGGTGCTAATGAAAAACTGTTTTTT.

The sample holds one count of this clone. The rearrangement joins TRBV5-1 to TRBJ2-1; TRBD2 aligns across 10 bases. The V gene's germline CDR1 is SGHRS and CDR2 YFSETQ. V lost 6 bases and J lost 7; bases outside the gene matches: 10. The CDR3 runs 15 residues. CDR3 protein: CASNRGLADGNEQFF. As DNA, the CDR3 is TGCGCCAGCAATCGAGGACTAGCGGATGGGAATGAGCAGTTCTTC.

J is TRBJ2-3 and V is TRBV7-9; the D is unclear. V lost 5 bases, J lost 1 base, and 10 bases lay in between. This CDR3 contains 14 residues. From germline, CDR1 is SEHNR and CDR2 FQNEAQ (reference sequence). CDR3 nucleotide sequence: TGTGCCAGCAGCCAAGCCGGCGGCACAGATACGCAGTATTTT. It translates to CASSQAGGTDTQYF.

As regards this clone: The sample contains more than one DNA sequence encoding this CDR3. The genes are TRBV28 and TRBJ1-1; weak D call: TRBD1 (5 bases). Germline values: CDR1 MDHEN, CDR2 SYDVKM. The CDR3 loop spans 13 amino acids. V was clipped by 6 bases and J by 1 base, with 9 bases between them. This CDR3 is CASSLTGNTEAFF. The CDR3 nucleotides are TGTGCCAGCAGCCTCACAGGGAACACTGAAGCTTTCTTT.

CDR3 residues: CASSPGGVPYEQYF. The CDR3 region has the DNA TGTGCCAGCAGCCCGGGGGGGGTACCCTACGAGCAGTACTTC. This chain links TRBV5-6 with TRBJ2-7; 8 bases line up with TRBD2. The V segment lost 4 bases and the J segment 2 bases; nucleotides outside the gene matches: 5. The CDR3 loop spans 14 amino acids. Per germline, CDR1 SGHDT and CDR2 YYEEEE.

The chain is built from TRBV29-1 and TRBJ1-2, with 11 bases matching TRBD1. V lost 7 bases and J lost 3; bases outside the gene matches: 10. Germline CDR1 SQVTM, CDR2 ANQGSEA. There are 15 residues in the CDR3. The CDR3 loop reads CSAEGQGAFDYGYTF. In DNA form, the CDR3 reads TGCAGCGCCGAAGGACAGGGGGCTTTTGACTATGGCTACACCTTC.

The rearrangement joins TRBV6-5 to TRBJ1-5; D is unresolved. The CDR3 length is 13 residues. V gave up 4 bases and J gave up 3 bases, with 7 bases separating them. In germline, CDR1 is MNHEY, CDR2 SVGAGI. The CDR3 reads CASSSLSNQPQHF. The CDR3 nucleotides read TGTGCCAGCAGTTCGCTCTCCAATCAGCCCCAGCATTTT.

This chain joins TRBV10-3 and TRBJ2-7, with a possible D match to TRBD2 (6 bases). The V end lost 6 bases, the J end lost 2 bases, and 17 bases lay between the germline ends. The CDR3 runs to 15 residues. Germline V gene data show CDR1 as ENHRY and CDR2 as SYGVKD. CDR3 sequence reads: CAIRDPGRETYEQYF. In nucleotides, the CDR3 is TGTGCCATCAGAGACCCGGGACGGGAGACCTACGAGCAGTACTTC.

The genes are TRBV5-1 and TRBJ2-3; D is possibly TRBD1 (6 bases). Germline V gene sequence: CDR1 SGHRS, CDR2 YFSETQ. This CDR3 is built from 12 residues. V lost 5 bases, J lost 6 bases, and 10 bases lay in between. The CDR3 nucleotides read TGCGCCAGCAGTACGAGGGGGGATACGCAGTATTTT. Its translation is CASSTRGDTQYF.

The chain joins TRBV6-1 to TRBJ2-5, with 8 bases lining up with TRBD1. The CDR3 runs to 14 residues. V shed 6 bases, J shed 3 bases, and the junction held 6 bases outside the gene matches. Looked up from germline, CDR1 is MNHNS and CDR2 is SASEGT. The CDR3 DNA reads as TGTGCCAGCAGGACCGGGACAGGAGAAGAGACCCAGTACTTC. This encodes CASRTGTGEETQYF.

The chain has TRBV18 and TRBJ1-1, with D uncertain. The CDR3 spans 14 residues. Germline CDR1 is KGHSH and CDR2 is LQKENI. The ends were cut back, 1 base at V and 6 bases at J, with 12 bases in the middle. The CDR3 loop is CASSPLFVSSEAFF. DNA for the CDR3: TGTGCCAGCTCACCACTATTCGTATCTTCTGAAGCTTTCTTT.

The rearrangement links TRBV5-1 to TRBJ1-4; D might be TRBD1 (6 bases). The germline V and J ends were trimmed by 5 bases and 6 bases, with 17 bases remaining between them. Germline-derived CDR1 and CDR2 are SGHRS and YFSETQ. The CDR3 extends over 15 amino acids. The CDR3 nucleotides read TGCGCCAGCAGGAACGAGGGGGGTGTTTATGAAAAACTGTTTTTT. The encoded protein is CASRNEGGVYEKLFF.

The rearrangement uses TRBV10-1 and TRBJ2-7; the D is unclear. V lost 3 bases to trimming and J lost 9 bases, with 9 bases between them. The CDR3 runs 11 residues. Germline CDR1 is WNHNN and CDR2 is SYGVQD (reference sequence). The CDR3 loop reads CASSDRLGQYF. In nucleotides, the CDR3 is TGCGCCAGCAGTGACCGGCTAGGGCAGTACTTC.

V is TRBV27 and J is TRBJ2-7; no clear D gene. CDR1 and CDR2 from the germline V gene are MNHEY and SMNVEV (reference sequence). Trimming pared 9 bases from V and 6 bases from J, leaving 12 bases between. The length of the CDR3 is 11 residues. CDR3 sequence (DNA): TGTGCCAGGAGGACCCTCGGCGAGCAGTACTTC. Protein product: CARRTLGEQYF.

CDR3 bases: TGTGCCAGCAGCGCCACCCTGAGTACCTACGAGCAGTACTTC. Translating it yields CASSATLSTYEQYF. This chain links TRBV9 with TRBJ2-7; D ambiguous. The length of the CDR3 is 14 residues. V lost 3 bases and J lost 2, with 12 bases in between. Germline-derived CDR1 and CDR2 are SGDLS and YYNGEE.

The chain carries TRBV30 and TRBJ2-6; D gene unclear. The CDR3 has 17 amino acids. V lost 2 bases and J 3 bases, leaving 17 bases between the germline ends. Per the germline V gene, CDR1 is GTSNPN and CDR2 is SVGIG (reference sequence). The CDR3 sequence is CAWSTDPRLSGANVLTF. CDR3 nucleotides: TGTGCCTGGAGTACGGACCCTCGCTTAAGTGGGGCCAACGTCCTGACTTTC.